One sample yielded the 22 T cell receptor beta chains listed below, sequenced in a study of control samples from healthy donors and cancer patients. Produced via immunoSEQ multiplex PCR; TCRdb's table is partial and in-frame only. The data contain about 180,000 clones, approximately 94% of them singletons. Sequencing was done on a sample of blood. These receptor sequences come from a woman aged 18-30 years in good health.

V and J are TRBV7-3 and TRBJ1-1; maybe TRBD1 (5 bases). The CDR3 consists of 13 residues. Trimming left V 2 bases short and J 4 bases short, with 8 bases between. Germline CDR1 reads SGHTA; CDR2 reads FQGTGA. The CDR3 protein is CASSLWGSTEAFF. The CDR3 coding sequence is TGTGCCAGCAGCTTATGGGGGAGCACTGAAGCTTTCTTT.

V is TRBV29-1 and J is TRBJ1-1, with a tentative D call TRBD1 (5 bases). Germline lookup yields CDR1 SQVTM and CDR2 ANQGSEA. Between the trimmed V and J ends, which lost 7 bases and 0 bases, there was a span of 18 bases. This CDR3 comprises 15 residues. CDR3 amino acids: CSALVGGGMNTEAFF. CDR3 coding DNA: TGCAGCGCCCTGGTCGGGGGGGGAATGAACACTGAAGCTTTCTTT.

This clone has just one count. The V call is TRBV29-1, the J call TRBJ1-2; tentative D call: TRBD1 (5 bases). Germline V gene lookup returns CDR1 SQVTM and CDR2 ANQGSEA. The germline V and J ends were trimmed by 3 bases and 8 bases, with 7 bases remaining between them. The CDR3 runs to 10 residues. The CDR3 region has the DNA TGCAGCGTTGAGGGGCGCGGCTACACCTTC. Its translation is CSVEGRGYTF.

The chain is built from TRBV19 and TRBJ1-6, with D uncertain. The CDR3 runs to 18 residues. V lost 3 bases and J 0 bases, leaving 15 bases between the germline ends. Germline CDR1 is LNHDA and CDR2 is SQIVND (reference sequence). CDR3 amino acids: CASSIFLVGSSYNSPLHF. Written as DNA, the CDR3 is TGTGCCAGTAGTATTTTTCTCGTGGGGAGCTCCTATAATTCACCCCTCCACTTT.

This clone was found once. The V and J genes are TRBV11-3 and TRBJ2-1; D gene uncertain. V was trimmed by 1 base and J by 6 bases, leaving 1 base between them. CDR3 length: 11 amino acids. Per germline, CDR1 SGHNT and CDR2 YENEEA. This CDR3 reads CASSLVNEQFF. The CDR3 DNA sequence: TGTGCCAGCAGCTTAGTCAATGAGCAGTTCTTC.

The chain joins TRBV9 to TRBJ1-2; D gene ambiguous. Germline V gene data show CDR1 as SGDLS and CDR2 as YYNGEE. Trimming pared 3 bases from V and 6 bases from J, leaving 9 bases between. The CDR3 has 12 amino acids. The CDR3 is CASSAIMDGYTF. In DNA form, the CDR3 reads TGTGCCAGCAGCGCCATAATGGATGGCTACACCTTC. The full variable domain, completed using reference TRBV9 and TRBJ1-2, is DSGVTQTPKHLITATGQRVTLRCSPRSGDLSVYWYQQSLDQGLQFLIQYYNGEERAKGNILERFSAQQFPDLHSELNLSSLELGDSALYFCASSAIMDGYTFGSGTRLTVV.

This sequence joins TRBV27 and TRBJ2-2; D uncertain. The CDR3 spans 14 residues. CDR1 MNHEY and CDR2 SMNVEV come from the germline V gene (reference sequence). The V gene lost 2 bases and the J gene lost 3 bases, with 7 bases spanning the gap. CDR3 region: CASSLRIDTGELFF. Written as DNA, the CDR3 is TGTGCCAGCAGTTTAAGGATTGACACCGGGGAGCTGTTTTTT.

This sequence joins TRBV6-2 or TRBV6-3 and TRBJ1-2, with D possibly being TRBD1 (5 bases). V was clipped by 3 bases and J by 6 bases, with 23 bases between them. CDR1 MNHEY and CDR2 SVGEGT come from the germline V gene. The CDR3 consists of 17 residues. The CDR3 region is CASSYRTLQGSTHGYTF. The DNA for the CDR3 is TGTGCCAGCAGTTATCGGACCCTTCAGGGCTCCACCCATGGCTACACCTTC.

The rearrangement joins TRBV18 to TRBJ1-3; D unclear. Germline lookup yields CDR1 KGHSH and CDR2 LQKENI. This CDR3 is 17 amino acids long. With 2 bases removed from V and 0 bases from J, the gap between germline ends came to 14 bases. CDR3 coding DNA: TGTGCCAGCTCACCAAGATGGGATCCTCCCTCTGGAAACACCATATATTTT. Amino acids: CASSPRWDPPSGNTIYF.

The rearrangement joins TRBV11-3 to TRBJ1-6, with D unclear. Between the trimmed V and J ends, which lost 2 bases and 0 bases, there was a span of 5 bases. The CDR3 is 15 residues long. Germline CDR1 and CDR2: SGHNT and YENEEA. The CDR3 loop reads CASSLPSSYNSPLHF. CDR3 nucleotide sequence: TGTGCCAGCAGCTTACCGAGCTCCTATAATTCACCCCTCCACTTT.

The chain links TRBV6-2 or TRBV6-3 to TRBJ2-7; D is perhaps TRBD2 (6 bases). The V gene's germline CDR1 is MNHEY and CDR2 SVGEGT. This CDR3 comprises 17 residues. Trimming left V 0 bases short and J 3 bases short, with 18 bases between. CDR3 bases: TGTGCCAGCAGTTACTCGTGGGCGGCGGGAAGGAGCTACGAGCAGTACTTC. This translates into CASSYSWAAGRSYEQYF.

V and J are TRBV5-1 and TRBJ1-4; D not certain. Trimming took off 4 bases at V and 8 bases at J, with 21 bases between the two ends. This CDR3 spans 16 amino acids. From germline, CDR1 is SGHRS and CDR2 YFSETQ. CDR3 protein: CASSPEVLAGGEKLFF. CDR3 bases: TGCGCCAGCAGCCCGGAGGTGTTGGCAGGTGGAGAAAAACTGTTTTTT.

The DNA for the CDR3 is TGTGCCAGTAGTAGCGCTGGTTGGGGACCAAGAGCTGGAAATGAGCAGTTCTTC. This codes for CASSSAGWGPRAGNEQFF. V gene TRBV19 combines with J gene TRBJ2-1; perhaps D is TRBD1 or TRBD2 (5 bases each). Germline V gene data show CDR1 as LNHDA and CDR2 as SQIVND (reference sequence). The V end was cut by 4 bases, the J end by 7 bases, with 26 bases between. The CDR3 has 18 residues.

The V gene is TRBV5-1, the J gene TRBJ1-1; D unclear. The CDR3 length is 13 residues. CDR1 SGHRS and CDR2 YFSETQ come from the germline V gene. Trimming took 0 bases from V and 2 from J, leaving 5 bases between them. The CDR3 DNA follows: TGCGCCAGCAGCTTGGAAGCTAACACTGAAGCTTTCTTT. Protein: CASSLEANTEAFF.

The V call is TRBV20-1, the J call TRBJ1-1; D is ambiguous. Germline V gene sequence: CDR1 DFQATT, CDR2 SNEGSKA (reference sequence). The CDR3 is 11 amino acids. V shed 4 bases and J shed 3 bases, with 6 bases lying between them. As DNA, the CDR3 is TGCAGTGCTATACAGTACACTGAAGCTTTCTTT. As protein: CSAIQYTEAFF.

The chain is built from TRBV16 and TRBJ1-4; tentative D call: TRBD1 (6 bases). The V end was cut by 4 bases, the J end by 4 bases, with 13 bases between. Germline-derived CDR1 and CDR2 are KGHSY and FQNENV. The CDR3 has 15 amino acids. CDR3 in amino acids: CASSRSDRNNEKLFF. The CDR3 bases are TGTGCCAGCAGCCGCTCTGACAGGAATAATGAAAAACTGTTTTTT. The variable domain in full, with the rest retrieved from reference TRBV16 and TRBJ1-4, is GEEVAQTPKHLVRGEGQKAKLYCAPIKGHSYVFWYQQVLKNEFKFLISFQNENVFDETGMPKERFSAKCLPNSPCSLEIQATKLEDSAVYFCASSRSDRNNEKLFFGSGTQLSVL.

The V call is TRBV5-1, the J call TRBJ1-2, with 8 bases aligning to TRBD1. V shed 4 bases, J shed 3 bases, and the junction held 5 bases outside the gene matches. The CDR3 contains 14 residues. Germline CDR1 SGHRS, CDR2 YFSETQ. CDR3 loop: CASSPDRAHYGYTF. CDR3 in DNA: TGCGCCAGCAGCCCGGACAGGGCCCACTATGGCTACACCTTC.

This chain uses TRBV11-3 with TRBJ2-5; possibly TRBD2 for D (5 bases). Germline assignment: CDR1 SGHNT and CDR2 YENEEA. V lost 4 bases and J 12 bases, leaving 15 bases between the germline ends. The CDR3 extends over 12 amino acids. In DNA form, the CDR3 reads TGTGCCAGCAGCTCGACGGGCCCGAGGGAGTACTTC. This sequence encodes CASSSTGPREYF.

J is TRBJ2-1 and V is TRBV10-3, with TRBD2 matching over 9 bases. Germline V lookup: CDR1 ENHRY, CDR2 SYGVKD. The CDR3 consists of 16 residues. V gave up 5 bases and J gave up 5 bases; unmatched junction bases: 10. The CDR3 nucleotides are TGTGCCATCAGTTCTTCGACTAGCGGCCTTGACAATGAGCAGTTCTTC. This translates into CAISSSTSGLDNEQFF.

The chain employs TRBV5-4 and TRBJ2-5; 8 bases match TRBD1. Trimming took 5 bases from V and 5 from J; bases not matched to a gene: 11. This CDR3 is 15 amino acids long. The germline V gene has CDR1 SGHNT and CDR2 YYREEE (reference sequence). DNA of the CDR3: TGTGCCAGCAGTTCAAGGACAGGGATGAGGGAGACCCAGTACTTC. Translated: CASSSRTGMRETQYF. Supplemented by reference TRBV5-4 and TRBJ2-5, the full variable domain reads ETGVTQSPTHLIKTRGQQVTLRCSSQSGHNTVSWYQQALGQGPQFIFQYYREEENGRGNFPPRFSGLQFPNYSSELNVNALELDDSALYLCASSSRTGMRETQYFGPGTRLLVL.

The V call is TRBV5-1, the J call TRBJ1-2, with TRBD1 matching over 7 bases. The V gene's germline CDR1 is SGHRS and CDR2 YFSETQ. The length of the CDR3 is 16 residues. J was trimmed by 2 bases and V by 4 bases; bases with no gene match: 11. As DNA, the CDR3 is TGCGCCAGCAGCCCCCACCCGACAGGGCTCAACTATGGCTACACCTTC. It codes for CASSPHPTGLNYGYTF.

The chain has TRBV18 and TRBJ2-5, with 12 bases aligning to TRBD2. With V trimmed by 2 bases and J by 7 bases, 8 bases remained unmatched. CDR3 length: 16 residues. CDR1 is KGHSH and CDR2 is LQKENI in the germline V gene. The CDR3 bases are TGTGCCAGCTCACCAACCGGACTAGCGGGAACAAGGACCCAGTACTTC. Amino acids: CASSPTGLAGTRTQYF.